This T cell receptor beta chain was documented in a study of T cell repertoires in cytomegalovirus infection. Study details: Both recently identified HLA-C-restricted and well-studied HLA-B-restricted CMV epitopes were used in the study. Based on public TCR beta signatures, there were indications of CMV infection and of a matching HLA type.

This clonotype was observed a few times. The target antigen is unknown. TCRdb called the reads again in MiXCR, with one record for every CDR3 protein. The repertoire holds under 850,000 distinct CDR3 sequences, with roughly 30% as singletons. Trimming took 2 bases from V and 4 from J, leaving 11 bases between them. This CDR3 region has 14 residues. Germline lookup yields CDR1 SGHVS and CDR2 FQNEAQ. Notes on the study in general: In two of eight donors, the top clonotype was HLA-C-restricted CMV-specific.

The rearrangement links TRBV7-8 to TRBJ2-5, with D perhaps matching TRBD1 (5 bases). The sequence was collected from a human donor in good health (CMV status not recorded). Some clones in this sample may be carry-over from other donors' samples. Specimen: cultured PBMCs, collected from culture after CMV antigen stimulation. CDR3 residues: CASSLYRQGETQYF. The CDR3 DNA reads TGTGCCAGCAGCTTATATAGGCAGGGAGAGACCCAGTACTTC.